A single sample gave rise to the 2 T cell receptor beta chains below, sequenced in a study of T-cell reconstitution after alpha-beta-depleted transplantation in children. Unique molecular identifiers were used to barcode this TCRbeta library. TCRdb reanalysed the PCR reads using MiXCR and keeps one entry per CDR3 protein. The sample comprises 750,000 to 950,000 distinct CDR3 sequences, less than 20% of which are singletons, and under 6% rests with the top ten. The material was PBMCs, mostly from graft donor cells, obtained 360 days after TCRalphabeta/CD19-depleted stem cell transplant. The receptors were sampled from a male patient younger than 18 who had a stem cell transplant for acute lymphoblastic leukemia, so the T cells may come from the graft donor.

The rearrangement links TRBV12-3 or TRBV12-4 to TRBJ2-3, with D uncertain. This CDR3 comprises 12 residues. The V end was cut by 6 bases, the J end by 10 bases, with 14 bases between. CDR3 DNA: TGTGCCAGCAGCAGCACGGTGGGGTCGCAGTATTTT. Protein product: CASSSTVGSQYF.

The sample holds many counts of this clonotype. This chain uses TRBV7-2 with TRBJ2-3; unclear D gene. Germline lookup yields CDR1 SGHTA and CDR2 FQGNSA. The CDR3 has 14 residues. V lost 2 bases to trimming and J lost 0 bases, with 6 bases between them. The CDR3: CASSLRLSTDTQYF. CDR3 nucleotides: TGTGCCAGCAGCTTAAGGCTCAGCACAGATACGCAGTATTTT.